The T cell receptor (beta chain) described here comes from a study of shared clonotypes between healthy human individuals. Overall study results and limits: Unshared clonotypes carried lower generation probabilities than those common to all four donors.

Germline assignment: CDR1 MGHDK and CDR2 SYGVNS. V was trimmed by 2 bases and J by 0 bases, leaving 17 bases between them. CDR3 length: 18 residues. It was across several immunoSEQ plates that each subset's genomic DNA was evenly split. The table came from immunoSEQ multiplex PCR; TCRdb's copy has only in-frame clones and leaves some out. This table holds under 600,000 clones, more than 95% found once. Worth noting for this clone: The antigen is undetermined.

CD4+ cell separation produced CD45RA+ naive and CD45RA-negative memory subsets. This chain joins TRBV25-1 and TRBJ1-3, with D uncertain. Sequenced material: naive CD4+ T cells sorted from blood. Subset indicated: CD45RA+ positively selected. This receptor was identified in a woman aged 30 to 39 in good health. The CDR3 bases are TGTGCCAGCAGTGAAGCAAGAAAGGGCGTTCTCTCTGGAAACACCATATATTTT. It translates to CASSEARKGVLSGNTIYF.